This TCR beta chain comes out of a study of regulatory T cells in long-lasting Graves disease (dated by TCRdb to the early 2020s). Context from the whole study: Antithyroid drugs had been taken for less than 3 months by newly diagnosed Graves' disease patients. The study took place in China and was registered as a clinical trial. Persistent Graves' disease patients were compared with newly diagnosed Graves' disease patients by peripheral blood TCR sequencing and RNA sequencing. A total of approximately 35 samples were covered by TCR sequencing, comprising approximately 13 persistent and around 20 newly diagnosed Graves' disease patients.

The sample's time point, from its label and the paper: newly diagnosed GD, antithyroid drugs for less than 3 months. RNA was extracted from PBMCs in TRIzol for both TCR sequencing and RNA sequencing. The diagnosis of Graves' disease followed American Thyroid Association guidelines. The patients came from an endocrinology department in Xi'an, China. Each patient gave approximately 9.7 milliliters of peripheral blood, collected in an EDTA anticoagulant tube. Ficoll Paque Plus density gradient separation was used to isolate PBMCs, and no additional T cell sorting was done. An Agilent 2100 Bioanalyzer and agarose gel were used to assess RNA quality, and a NanoDrop 2000 was used to measure RNA concentration. Comments on this clonotype: The specificity of this receptor is unknown. Qualities for individual bases were not recorded, and no much larger clone is one base off.

General study outcomes and caveats: As a limitation, the authors acknowledged that the small sample size may reduce accuracy. Persistent disease showed preferential use of TRBV28, TRBJ1-2 and TRBJ2-5, whereas newly diagnosed disease favored TRBV20-1 and TRBJ2-1. Compared with newly diagnosed patients, patients with persistent Graves' disease had lower TCR Shannon entropy and fewer highly expanded clones, which suggests clonal expansion. The study examined only peripheral blood because the primary lesion, thyroid tissue, could not be accessed. Sequencing and analysis were restricted to the TCR beta chain. Patients with persistent disease shared more public clonotypes (about 3,000) than newly diagnosed patients did (approximately 1,000).

Library preparation was by multiplex PCR. Sequencer: Illumina HiSeq 4000. TCR beta libraries were built with iRepertoire HTBI primers and Arm-PCR amplification of CDR3 regions. Gel purification was performed on PCR products prior to sequencing. The original methods were these. A total of around 66 TRBV and 14 TRBJ segments were identified across samples and were used for gene usage analysis of CDR3 amino acid clonotypes. COPE and FqMerger were used to merge the filtered high-quality paired reads into contigs. BLAST was used to align contigs to the IMGT TRBV, TRBD and TRBJ reference genes, and CDR3 was defined following IMGT. Any clonotype with a frequency above 0.1% was counted as a highly expanded clone. Shannon entropy served as the measure of repertoire diversity, while the Gini coefficient captured V-J evenness. A clonotype was considered public if more than one individual shared it. The public sequencing data were trimmed at Q25 with fastp and processed into clonotypes with MiXCR by TCRdb, which kept only in-frame beta chains. Every distinct CDR3 protein forms one entry, paired with its most common genes and DNA. The authors' filters were not applied to this entry. The sample profile shows 350,000 to 450,000 distinct CDR3 sequences; approximately 15% of them were found once. The ten largest make up over 7.5% of the sample.

The CDR3 spans 15 residues, from the cysteine through the phenylalanine. Of the read, only the CDR3 DNA is kept; its 45 bases are in frame from base 1. The germline V gene (reference sequence) yields LGHDT for CDR1 and YNNKEL for CDR2. Cut back by 4 bases and 3 bases, the V and J ends lie 12 bases apart. The sample was also reused in another study, on T cells in Graves' hyperthyroidism and ophthalmopathy. From the second report: Stable Graves' hyperthyroidism was defined as no progression to ophthalmopathy during 18 months of follow-up. Hyperthyroidism patients were newly diagnosed, had a disease duration of under 2 months, and were aged 18 to 65 years. Any patient with an uncontrolled infection, another autoimmune disease, pregnancy or lactation was excluded. Diagnoses relied on clinical symptoms, serum thyroxine and TRAb, thyroid ultrasound and orbital computed tomography. For the first round of RT-PCR on the TCR CDR3, the HTBI primer set was used together with the Qiagen OneStep RT-PCR kit. Most expanded thyroid clonotypes (frequency above 0.001) were also detected in blood, suggesting blood repertoires may reflect thyroid immune responses. Ophthalmopathy was separated from stable hyperthyroidism by a 13 V-J signature model, with around 90% sensitivity and just over 81% specificity obtained in cross-validation and 80%/75% obtained in testing. In validation, the model predicted progression to ophthalmopathy with over 65% sensitivity and approximately 74% specificity, a median of roughly seven months before onset. A discovery cohort of approximately 100 patients, about 40 with Graves' ophthalmopathy and approximately 57 with stable Graves' hyperthyroidism, was used to find distinguishing TCR V-J signatures. Prospective prediction of ophthalmopathy was tested in an independent validation cohort consisting of about 19 hyperthyroidism patients and 15 to 17 patients who later progressed to ophthalmopathy. The 90 to 100 discovery patients were randomly split 7:3 into training and test sets. In addition, the study compared T-cell repertoires in thyroid tissue and in blood from six Graves' hyperthyroidism patients. Following sampling, methimazole starting at 30 mg daily was given to hyperthyroidism patients, and high-dose intravenous methylprednisolone was given to ophthalmopathy patients. Libraries were constructed in a second round of multiplex PCR, after which size selection and purification were carried out. Libraries were sequenced paired-end with 100 bp reads on an Illumina HiSeq2000. Raw data were processed with SOAPnuke, discarding reads with adapters, uncalled bases, mean Phred below 15, or no exact constant-primer or identifier match. COPE v1.2.5 was used to merge the high-quality paired reads, and each unique nucleotide sequence was defined as a clonotype. Clonotypes were aligned to IMGT TRBV, TRBD and TRBJ reference segments using MiTCR v1.1. Analysis was restricted to V-J combinations with a frequency above 0.0001, which covered 99% to 99.2% of repertoires. A TCS score was defined as the ratio of F50 (clonal expansion) to E x V (chaos), with BLOSUM62-based TCRdist applied between CDR3 peptides within each V-J. Welch's t-statistics and random forest reduced just over 500 V-J features to 13, which were used in a naive Bayes classifier (R e1071). No statistical method was used to fix the sample size in advance, and group allocation was not hidden from the investigators. TCR Vbeta CDR3 sequencing of 120 to 150 peripheral blood samples (approximately 44 ophthalmopathy, roughly 74 hyperthyroidism and roughly 17 progressor patients) is reported in the paper.

The receptor was derived from a woman in her thirties or forties with Graves disease. Donor details come from another sample of the same person, matched by shared clones. This material consisted of peripheral blood mononuclear cells (PBMCs), taken at new diagnosis, from a patient treated with antithyroid drugs. The chain links TRBV3-1 with TRBJ1-4; a weak D assignment points to TRBD1 (5 bases agree). The DNA is TGTGCCAGCAGCCCGGGACTGCAGGCTAATGAAAAACTGTTTTTT. This translates into CASSPGLQANEKLFF.